This T cell receptor (beta chain) originates from a study of T cells expressing NK-cell markers. Germline values: CDR1 SQVTM, CDR2 ANQGSEA. The CDR3 length is 12 residues. TCRdb reprocessed the 5' RACE reads and stores each CDR3 protein as one record, lacking DNA. There are 350,000 to 400,000 distinct CDR3 sequences in the sample, with about 10% held by the top ten. The sequencing input was blood T cells: a sorted CD56 or NKG2C T cell subset, CD4+ or CD8+ T cells, or bulk PBMC T cells (not recorded which). The genes are TRBV29-1 and TRBJ2-3; lacking DNA, the TRBD1 call made by TCRdb goes unchecked. The receptor was isolated from a woman between 50 and 59 years old in good health. The CDR3 loop reads CSVGGGKDTQYF.